Below are 17 T cell receptor beta chains sequenced from a single sample in a study of shared clonotypes between healthy human individuals. Assay used: immunoSEQ multiplex PCR; TCRdb lists only in-frame clones, some missing. The sample carries approximately 2.5 million clones, approximately 94% recorded once. The sample consisted of naive CD4+ T cells from PBMCs. Subset indicated: CD45RA+ positively selected. Receptor source: a man younger than 35 in good health. Some clones in this sample may be carry-over from other donors' samples.

This clone was detected only a few times. This chain connects TRBV5-1 to TRBJ2-5; TRBD1 matches at 10 bases. Losses at the gene ends were 1 base for V and 2 bases for J; bases not matched to a gene: 2. The CDR3 totals 15 residues. Germline CDR1 reads SGHRS; CDR2 reads YFSETQ. The DNA for the CDR3 is TGCGCCAGCAGCTTGATGGGACAGGGGCAAGAGACCCAGTACTTC. Its protein product is CASSLMGQGQETQYF. The full variable domain, completed using reference TRBV5-1 and TRBJ2-5, is KAGVTQTPRYLIKTRGQQVTLSCSPISGHRSVSWYQQTPGQGLQFLFEYFSETQRNKGNFPGRFSGRQFSNSRSEMNVSTLELGDSALYLCASSLMGQGQETQYFGPGTRLLVL.

The chain recombines TRBV30 with TRBJ2-3; 12 positions match TRBD2. CDR3 size: 13 residues. Germline CDR1 is GTSNPN and CDR2 is SVGIG (reference sequence). V shed 5 bases, J shed 5 bases, and the junction held 2 bases outside the gene matches. This CDR3 is CAWETSGGDTQYF. The CDR3 nucleotides are TGTGCCTGGGAGACTAGCGGGGGAGATACGCAGTATTTT. Supplemented by reference TRBV30 and TRBJ2-3, the full variable domain reads SQTIHQWPATLVQPVGSPLSLECTVEGTSNPNLYWYRQAAGRGLQLLFYSVGIGQISSEVPQNLSASRPQDRQFILSSKKLLLSDSGFYLCAWETSGGDTQYFGPGTRLTVL.

The chain uses TRBV28 and TRBJ1-2; D call uncertain. CDR1 MDHEN and CDR2 SYDVKM come from the germline V gene. The CDR3 spans 13 residues. The V end was cut by 2 bases, the J end by 7 bases, with 11 bases between. In nucleotides, the CDR3 is TGTGCCAGCAGTTTAGACCAAGCGGGTGGCTACACCTTC. Its translation: CASSLDQAGGYTF.

The rearrangement joins TRBV7-9 to TRBJ1-1, with 7 bases aligning to TRBD1. CDR3 length: 17 amino acids. Trimming removed 3 bases from V and 6 bases from J; junction bases left unmatched: 16. Germline V gene data show CDR1 as SEHNR and CDR2 as FQNEAQ (reference sequence). The CDR3 protein is CASSFFRQGRTHAEAFF. CDR3 nucleotide sequence: TGTGCCAGCAGCTTTTTTCGACAGGGAAGGACTCACGCTGAAGCTTTCTTT.

This clone was seen just once. This chain links TRBV27 with TRBJ2-7; TRBD1 matches at 10 bases. After removal of 6 bases from V and 6 bases from J, the junction contained 8 bases not matched to a gene. Germline-derived CDR1 and CDR2 are MNHEY and SMNVEV (reference sequence). This CDR3 has 14 residues. In nucleotides, the CDR3 is TGTGCCAGCAGCCCCGGGACAGGGGTCCGCGAGCAGTACTTC. Translation: CASSPGTGVREQYF.

This clone was counted between two and nine times. Other DNA sequences in this specimen translate into the identical CDR3. The chain recombines TRBV20-1 with TRBJ1-1; D remains ambiguous. The CDR3 runs to 11 residues. V gave up 3 bases and J gave up 3 bases, with 5 bases separating them. Germline-derived CDR1 and CDR2 are DFQATT and SNEGSKA (reference sequence). CDR3 in DNA: TGCAGTGCTAGGGCGGACACTGAAGCTTTCTTT. This sequence encodes CSARADTEAFF.

This rearrangement joins TRBV27 to TRBJ2-3, with D unclear. The germline V gene encodes CDR1 MNHEY and CDR2 SMNVEV (reference sequence). The CDR3 is 15 residues long. V lost 10 bases to trimming and J lost 3 bases, with 20 bases between them. The CDR3 protein is CATTRLGKGTDTQYF. The CDR3 nucleotides read TGTGCCACCACCCGATTGGGGAAAGGGACAGATACGCAGTATTTT.

The chain joins TRBV11-2 to TRBJ2-1; D may be TRBD2 (5 bases). Trimming removed 8 bases at V and 0 bases at J, with 8 bases between. This CDR3 region has 13 residues. CDR1 and CDR2 (germline): SGHAT, FQNNGV. CDR3 residues: CASEGLSYNEQFF. The CDR3 nucleotides read TGTGCCAGCGAGGGCCTCTCCTACAATGAGCAGTTCTTC.

This rearrangement joins TRBV5-4 to TRBJ2-5; 7 bases line up with TRBD1. This CDR3 contains 13 residues. CDR1 and CDR2 from the germline V gene are SGHNT and YYREEE (reference sequence). V was clipped by 3 bases and J by 9 bases; unmatched bases: 8. The CDR3 DNA sequence: TGTGCCAGCAGCTCTACAGGGGTAGGACCCCAGTACTTC. It translates to CASSSTGVGPQYF.

The gene calls are TRBV4-1 and TRBJ1-3, with D uncertain. The germline V gene encodes CDR1 MGHRA and CDR2 YSYEKL. The CDR3 runs to 15 residues. With 0 bases removed from V and 2 bases from J, the gap between germline ends came to 8 bases. This chain's CDR3 is CASSQDATAGNTIYF. The CDR3 DNA reads as TGCGCCAGCAGCCAAGATGCAACAGCTGGAAACACCATATATTTT.

In its sample, this clone was seen a few times. The genes are TRBV19 and TRBJ1-1; TRBD1 is a possible D gene (6 bases). The germline gives CDR1 LNHDA, CDR2 SQIVND (reference sequence). The CDR3 is 15 residues long. V was cut by 4 bases and J by 9 bases, with 21 bases left in between. CDR3: CASSTGRKGQGQAFF. CDR3 nucleotides: TGTGCCAGTAGTACGGGACGGAAGGGTCAGGGGCAAGCTTTCTTT.

V usage is TRBV28 and J usage is TRBJ2-7, with D possibly matching TRBD1 (7 bases). V was shortened by 4 bases and J by 4 bases, with 17 bases between the two germline ends. Germline V gene sequence: CDR1 MDHEN, CDR2 SYDVKM. The CDR3 loop spans 15 amino acids. The CDR3 protein is CASSSPGGTEYEQYF. CDR3 sequence (DNA): TGTGCCAGCAGTTCACCTGGGGGGACAGAATACGAGCAGTACTTC.

Concerning this clone: Other DNA sequences within the sample encode an identical CDR3. The genes are TRBV5-1 and TRBJ2-7; 10 bases are shared with TRBD2. Trimming cost V 5 bases and J 4 bases; bases outside gene matches: 9. The germline CDR1 and CDR2 sequences are SGHRS and YFSETQ. This CDR3 has 15 residues. CDR3 region: CASRGPLAGVYEQYF. The CDR3 DNA is TGCGCCAGCAGGGGCCCTCTAGCGGGGGTTTACGAGCAGTACTTC.

V gene TRBV5-1 combines with J gene TRBJ2-7; D is uncertain. The CDR3 length is 16 residues. Germline CDR1 reads SGHRS; CDR2 reads YFSETQ. Trimming took off 0 bases at V and 12 bases at J, with 25 bases between the two ends. The CDR3 coding sequence is TGCGCCAGCAGCTTGGACGGGTCCCCTAAGGCCCTTCTTGGGTACTTC. Encoded protein: CASSLDGSPKALLGYF.

The gene calls are TRBV29-1 and TRBJ2-7; 7 bases agree with TRBD1. With 5 bases clipped from V and 1 base from J, the junction kept 2 bases outside the gene matches. The CDR3 totals 12 residues. The germline CDR1 and CDR2 sequences are SQVTM and ANQGSEA. The CDR3 sequence: CSVKGQSYEQYF. The CDR3 coding sequence is TGCAGCGTTAAGGGACAGTCCTACGAGCAGTACTTC.

This chain joins TRBV5-1 and TRBJ2-3, with 13 bases that match TRBD2. With 4 bases clipped from V and 4 bases from J, the junction kept 6 bases outside the gene matches. Per the germline V gene, CDR1 is SGHRS and CDR2 is YFSETQ. CDR3 size: 16 residues. The CDR3 bases are TGCGCCAGCAGCCCGAGGACTAGCGGGAGTGCAGATACGCAGTATTTT. This codes for CASSPRTSGSADTQYF.

Regarding this clone: This sample includes further DNA sequences coding for the same CDR3. V usage is TRBV5-1 and J usage is TRBJ2-1; TRBD2 matches 9 bases. CDR1 SGHRS and CDR2 YFSETQ come from the germline V gene. The CDR3 has 15 residues. Unmatched junction bases numbered 3, after V lost 0 bases and J lost 5 bases. The CDR3 bases are TGCGCCAGCAGCTTGGGACTAGCGGCCAACAATGAGCAGTTCTTC. Protein sequence: CASSLGLAANNEQFF.